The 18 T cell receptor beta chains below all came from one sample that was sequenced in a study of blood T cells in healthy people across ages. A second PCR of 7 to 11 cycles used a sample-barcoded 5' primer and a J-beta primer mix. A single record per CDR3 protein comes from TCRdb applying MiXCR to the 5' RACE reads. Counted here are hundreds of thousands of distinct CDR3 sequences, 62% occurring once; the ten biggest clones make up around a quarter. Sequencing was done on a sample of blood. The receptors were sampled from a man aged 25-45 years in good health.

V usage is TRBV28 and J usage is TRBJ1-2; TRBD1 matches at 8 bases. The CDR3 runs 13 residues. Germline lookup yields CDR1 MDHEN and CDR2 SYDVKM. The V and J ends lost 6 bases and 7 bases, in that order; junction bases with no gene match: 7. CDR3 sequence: CASRQGATGGYTF. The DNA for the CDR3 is TGTGCCAGCAGGCAGGGGGCAACAGGTGGCTACACCTTC.

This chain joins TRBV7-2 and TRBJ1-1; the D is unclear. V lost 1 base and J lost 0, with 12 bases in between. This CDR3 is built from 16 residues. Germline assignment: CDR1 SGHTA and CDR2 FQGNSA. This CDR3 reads CASSLVPTDMNTEAFF. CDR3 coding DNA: TGTGCCAGCAGCTTAGTGCCTACAGACATGAACACTGAAGCTTTCTTT.

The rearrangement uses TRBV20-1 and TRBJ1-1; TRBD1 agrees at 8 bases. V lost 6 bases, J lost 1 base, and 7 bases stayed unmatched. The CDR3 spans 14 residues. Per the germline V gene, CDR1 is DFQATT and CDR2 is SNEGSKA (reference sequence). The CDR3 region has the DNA TGCAGTGCGCCTCGGACAGGGAAGAACACTGAAGCTTTCTTT. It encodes CSAPRTGKNTEAFF.

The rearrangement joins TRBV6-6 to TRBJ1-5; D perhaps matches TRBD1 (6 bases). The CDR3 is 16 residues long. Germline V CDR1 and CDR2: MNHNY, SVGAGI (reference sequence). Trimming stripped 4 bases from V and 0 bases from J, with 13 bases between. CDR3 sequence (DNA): TGTGCCAGCAGTTCTGGACAGATTTATAGCAATCAGCCCCAGCATTTT. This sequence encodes CASSSGQIYSNQPQHF.

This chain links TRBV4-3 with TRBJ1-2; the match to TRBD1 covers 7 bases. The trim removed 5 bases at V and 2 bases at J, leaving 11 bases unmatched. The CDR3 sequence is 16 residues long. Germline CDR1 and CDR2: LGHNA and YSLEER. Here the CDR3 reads CASSASGGQMNYGYTF. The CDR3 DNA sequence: TGCGCCAGCAGCGCTTCAGGGGGACAGATGAACTATGGCTACACCTTC.

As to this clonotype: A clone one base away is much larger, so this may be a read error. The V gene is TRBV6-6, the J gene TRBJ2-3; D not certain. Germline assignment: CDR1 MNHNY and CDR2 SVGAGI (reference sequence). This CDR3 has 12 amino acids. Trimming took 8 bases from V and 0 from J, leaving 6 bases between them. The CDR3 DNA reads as TGTGCCAGCGGGTCTAGCACAGATACGCAGTATTTT. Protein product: CASGSSTDTQYF.

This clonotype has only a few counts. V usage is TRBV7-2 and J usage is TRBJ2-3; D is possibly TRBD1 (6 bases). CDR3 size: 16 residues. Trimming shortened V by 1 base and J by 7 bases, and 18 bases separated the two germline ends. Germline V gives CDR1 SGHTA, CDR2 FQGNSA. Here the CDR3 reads CASSLGGGRGGYTQYF. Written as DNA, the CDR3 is TGTGCCAGCAGCTTAGGTGGGGGTAGAGGGGGATATACGCAGTATTTT. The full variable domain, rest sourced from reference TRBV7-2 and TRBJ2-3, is GAGVSQSPSNKVTEKGKDVELRCDPISGHTALYWYRQSLGQGLEFLIYFQGNSAPDKSGLPSDRFSAERTGGSVSTLTIQRTQQEDSAVYLCASSLGGGRGGYTQYFGPGTRLTVL.

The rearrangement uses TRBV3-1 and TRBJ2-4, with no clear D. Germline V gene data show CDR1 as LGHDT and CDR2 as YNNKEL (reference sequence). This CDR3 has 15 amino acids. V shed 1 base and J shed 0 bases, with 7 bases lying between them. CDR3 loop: CASSQVAVAKNIQYF. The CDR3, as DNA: TGTGCCAGCAGCCAAGTTGCGGTAGCCAAAAACATTCAGTACTTC.

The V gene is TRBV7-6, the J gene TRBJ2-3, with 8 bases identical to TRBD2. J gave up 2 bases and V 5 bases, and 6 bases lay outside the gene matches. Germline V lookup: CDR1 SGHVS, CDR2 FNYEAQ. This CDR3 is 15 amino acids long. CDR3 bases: TGTGCCAGCAGCCGAAGCGGGAGACTCACAGATACGCAGTATTTT. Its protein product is CASSRSGRLTDTQYF.

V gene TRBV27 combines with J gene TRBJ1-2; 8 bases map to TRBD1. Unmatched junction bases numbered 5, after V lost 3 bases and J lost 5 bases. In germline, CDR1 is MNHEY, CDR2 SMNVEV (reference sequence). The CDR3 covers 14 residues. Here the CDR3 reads CASSFQGAGYGYTF. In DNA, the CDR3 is TGTGCCAGCAGTTTCCAGGGGGCGGGATATGGCTACACCTTC.

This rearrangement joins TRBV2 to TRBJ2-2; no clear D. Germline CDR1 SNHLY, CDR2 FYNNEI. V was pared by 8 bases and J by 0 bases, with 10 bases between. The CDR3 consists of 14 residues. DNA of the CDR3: TGTGCCAGCTTATGGGAACCGAACACCGGGGAGCTGTTTTTT. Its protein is CASLWEPNTGELFF.

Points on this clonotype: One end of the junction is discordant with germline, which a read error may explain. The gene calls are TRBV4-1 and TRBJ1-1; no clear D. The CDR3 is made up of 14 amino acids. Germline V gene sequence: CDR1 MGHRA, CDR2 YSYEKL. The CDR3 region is CASSQDSTNTGAFF. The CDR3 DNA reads TGCGCCAGCAGCCAAGATTCAACAAACACTGGAGCTTTCTTT.

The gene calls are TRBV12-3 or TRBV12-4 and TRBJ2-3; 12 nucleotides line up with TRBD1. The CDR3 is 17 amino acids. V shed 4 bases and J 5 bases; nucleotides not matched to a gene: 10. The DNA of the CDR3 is TGTGCCAGCAGTTCCAGACGGGACAGGGGGCCGGTAGATACGCAGTATTTT. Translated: CASSSRRDRGPVDTQYF.

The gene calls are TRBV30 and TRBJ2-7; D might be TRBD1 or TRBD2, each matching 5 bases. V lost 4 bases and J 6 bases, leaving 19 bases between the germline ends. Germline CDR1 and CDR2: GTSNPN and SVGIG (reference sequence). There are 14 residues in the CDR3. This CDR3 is CAWIEGRVKGEQYF. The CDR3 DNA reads TGTGCCTGGATCGAGGGCAGGGTAAAGGGCGAGCAGTACTTC.

The CDR3 nucleotides are TGTGCCAGCAGCAACAGGGGGTTTAATGAAAAACTGTTTTTT. This encodes CASSNRGFNEKLFF. V gene TRBV12-3 or TRBV12-4 combines with J gene TRBJ1-4, with 8 bases lining up with TRBD1. V shed 6 bases and J 4 bases; nucleotides not matched to a gene: 4. This CDR3 has 14 amino acids.

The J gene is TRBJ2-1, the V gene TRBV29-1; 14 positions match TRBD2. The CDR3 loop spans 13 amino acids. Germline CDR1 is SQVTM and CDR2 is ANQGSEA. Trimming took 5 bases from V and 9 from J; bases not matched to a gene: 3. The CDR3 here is CSVRLAGGSEQFF. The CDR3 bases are TGCAGCGTTAGACTAGCGGGGGGGTCTGAGCAGTTCTTC.

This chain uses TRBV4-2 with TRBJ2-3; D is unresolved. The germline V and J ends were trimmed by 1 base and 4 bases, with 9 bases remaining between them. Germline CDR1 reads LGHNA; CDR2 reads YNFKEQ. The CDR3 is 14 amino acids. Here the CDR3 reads CASSQVRGADTQYF. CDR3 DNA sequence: TGTGCCAGCAGCCAAGTAAGAGGCGCAGATACGCAGTATTTT.

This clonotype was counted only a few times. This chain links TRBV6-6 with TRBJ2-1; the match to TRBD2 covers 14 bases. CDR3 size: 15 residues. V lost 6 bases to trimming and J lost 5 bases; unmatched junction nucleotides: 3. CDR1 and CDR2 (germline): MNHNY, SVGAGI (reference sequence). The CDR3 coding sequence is TGTGCCAGCAGCTGGGGACTAGCGGGGGACAATGAGCAGTTCTTC. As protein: CASSWGLAGDNEQFF.